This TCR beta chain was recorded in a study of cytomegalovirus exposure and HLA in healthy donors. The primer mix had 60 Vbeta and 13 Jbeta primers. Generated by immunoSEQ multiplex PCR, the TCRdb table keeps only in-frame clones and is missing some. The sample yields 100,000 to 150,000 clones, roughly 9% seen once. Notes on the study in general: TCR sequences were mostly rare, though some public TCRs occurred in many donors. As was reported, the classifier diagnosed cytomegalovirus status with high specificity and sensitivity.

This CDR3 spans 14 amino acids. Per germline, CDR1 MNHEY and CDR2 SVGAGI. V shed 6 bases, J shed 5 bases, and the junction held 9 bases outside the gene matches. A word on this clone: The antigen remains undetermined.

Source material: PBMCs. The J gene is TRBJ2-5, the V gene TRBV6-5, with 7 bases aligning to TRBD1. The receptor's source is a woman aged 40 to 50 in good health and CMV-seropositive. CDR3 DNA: TGTGCCAGCAGGAACAGGGGTGAATTTGAGACCCAGTACTTC. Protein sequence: CASRNRGEFETQYF.